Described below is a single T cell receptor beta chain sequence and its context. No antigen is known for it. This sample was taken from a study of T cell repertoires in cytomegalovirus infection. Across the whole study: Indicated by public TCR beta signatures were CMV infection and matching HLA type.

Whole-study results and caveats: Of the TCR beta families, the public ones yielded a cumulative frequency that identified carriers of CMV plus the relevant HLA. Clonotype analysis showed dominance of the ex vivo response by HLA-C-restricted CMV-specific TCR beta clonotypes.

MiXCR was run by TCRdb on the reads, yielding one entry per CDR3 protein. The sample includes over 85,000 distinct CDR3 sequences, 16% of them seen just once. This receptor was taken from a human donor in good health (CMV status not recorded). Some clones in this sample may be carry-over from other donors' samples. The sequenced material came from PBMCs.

In DNA form, the CDR3 reads TGTGCCAGCAGCTCAAGTGCCCGAGGGAGCTCCTACGAGCAGTACTTC. Amino acids: CASSSSARGSSYEQYF. The V and J genes are TRBV7-2 and TRBJ2-7; a possible D gene is TRBD2 (5 bases). In germline, CDR1 is SGHTA, CDR2 FQGNSA. V was pared by 4 bases and J by 0 bases, with 16 bases between. This CDR3 has 16 amino acids.